These 11 T cell receptor beta chains came from one sample sequenced in a study of T cells after yellow fever vaccination. TCRdb recomputed calls from the 5' RACE reads with MiXCR, one row per CDR3 protein. This sample has some 350,000 distinct CDR3 sequences, with 9.5% to 13% found just once. The sequencing here drew on PBMCs, taken on the day of the first yellow fever vaccination. The receptors shown here come from a man aged 18 to 30 who received the YFV17D yellow fever vaccine.

The chain employs TRBV9 and TRBJ2-5; the D is unclear. This CDR3 contains 16 residues. Trimming left V 0 bases short and J 5 bases short, with 17 bases between. In germline, CDR1 is SGDLS, CDR2 YYNGEE. CDR3 sequence: CASSVGVANRRETQYF. DNA of the CDR3: TGTGCCAGCAGCGTAGGGGTAGCCAACCGTAGGGAGACCCAGTACTTC.

The chain combines TRBV6-2 or TRBV6-3 with TRBJ2-2, with D perhaps TRBD2 (5 bases). V was shortened by 3 bases and J by 2 bases, with 10 bases between the two germline ends. CDR3 length: 15 residues. Germline lookup yields CDR1 MNHEY and CDR2 SVGEGT. In DNA, the CDR3 is TGTGCCAGCAGTTATGAGGGCAGAAACACCGGGGAGCTGTTTTTT. Amino acids: CASSYEGRNTGELFF.

Ten or more counts support this clonotype. The chain uses TRBV7-2 and TRBJ2-7; unclear D gene. Germline-derived CDR1 and CDR2 are SGHTA and FQGNSA. CDR3 size: 16 residues. Trimming removed 1 base at V and 0 bases at J, with 13 bases between. The CDR3 nucleotides are TGTGCCAGCAGCTTAGATTCGGACGCGAGCTCCTACGAGCAGTACTTC. This sequence encodes CASSLDSDASSYEQYF. The entire variable domain, with the rest obtained from reference TRBV7-2 and TRBJ2-7, is as follows: GAGVSQSPSNKVTEKGKDVELRCDPISGHTALYWYRQSLGQGLEFLIYFQGNSAPDKSGLPSDRFSAERTGGSVSTLTIQRTQQEDSAVYLCASSLDSDASSYEQYFGPGTRLTVT.

This clonotype was found a few times. J is TRBJ2-3 and V is TRBV19; D remains ambiguous. The V gene lost 3 bases and the J gene lost 6 bases, with 4 bases spanning the gap. The CDR3 extends over 11 amino acids. Germline-derived CDR1 and CDR2 are LNHDA and SQIVND (reference sequence). CDR3 DNA: TGTGCCAGTAGTATGGGGGATACGCAGTATTTT. This codes for CASSMGDTQYF.

V gene TRBV7-2 combines with J gene TRBJ1-5, with TRBD1 identical over 9 bases. Germline V lookup: CDR1 SGHTA, CDR2 FQGNSA. There are 15 residues in the CDR3. Trimming removed 5 bases from V and 5 bases from J; junction bases left unmatched: 7. CDR3 amino acids: CASSETGGADQPQHF. CDR3 nucleotide sequence: TGTGCCAGCAGCGAAACAGGGGGCGCCGATCAGCCCCAGCATTTT.

V and J are TRBV9 and TRBJ2-2, with D perhaps matching TRBD1 or TRBD2 (5 bases each). Germline V lookup: CDR1 SGDLS, CDR2 YYNGEE. The V gene lost 4 bases and the J gene lost 2 bases, with 12 bases spanning the gap. The CDR3 has 15 amino acids. As DNA, the CDR3 is TGTGCCAGCAGCCCCGGGACGATTAACACCGGGGAGCTGTTTTTT. Protein product: CASSPGTINTGELFF.

This clonotype occurred a few times. This chain uses TRBV6-1 with TRBJ1-5; TRBD1 aligns across 7 bases. The V gene's germline CDR1 is MNHNS and CDR2 SASEGT. The CDR3 sequence is 14 residues long. The V segment lost 6 bases and the J segment 5 bases; nucleotides outside the gene matches: 7. The CDR3: CASRTGRFDQPQHF. For the CDR3, the DNA is TGTGCCAGCAGGACAGGGAGGTTCGATCAGCCCCAGCATTTT.

V is TRBV20-1 and J is TRBJ2-3; no definite D call. The length of the CDR3 is 14 residues. CDR1 and CDR2 (germline): DFQATT, SNEGSKA (reference sequence). The chain's CDR3 is CFARYRAGTDTQYF. The CDR3 nucleotides read TGCTTTGCTAGATATCGGGCGGGCACAGATACGCAGTATTTT.

The V call is TRBV7-2, the J call TRBJ2-7; 11 bases fit TRBD2. The CDR3 consists of 14 residues. V shed 4 bases, J shed 4 bases, and the junction held 3 bases outside the gene matches. Germline lookup yields CDR1 SGHTA and CDR2 FQGNSA. In nucleotides, the CDR3 is TGTGCCAGCAGCTCCGGGACTAGCGGATACGAGCAGTACTTC. This encodes CASSSGTSGYEQYF. The full variable domain, completed using reference TRBV7-2 and TRBJ2-7, is GAGVSQSPSNKVTEKGKDVELRCDPISGHTALYWYRQSLGQGLEFLIYFQGNSAPDKSGLPSDRFSAERTGGSVSTLTIQRTQQEDSAVYLCASSSGTSGYEQYFGPGTRLTVT.

This clonotype was detected only a few times. The rearrangement links TRBV18 to TRBJ1-2, with TRBD1 matching 7 bases. The junction had 2 bases not matched to a gene; V was cut back by 0 bases and J by 4 bases. Germline values: CDR1 KGHSH, CDR2 LQKENI. CDR3 length: 14 residues. The chain's CDR3 is CASSPPSGGYGYTF. In nucleotides, the CDR3 is TGTGCCAGCTCACCACCGTCAGGGGGCTATGGCTACACCTTC.

The chain is built from TRBV20-1 and TRBJ2-2; TRBD2 matches at 9 bases. J lost 3 bases, V lost 1 base, and 15 bases had no gene match. Germline V CDR1 and CDR2: DFQATT, SNEGSKA (reference sequence). The CDR3 consists of 19 residues. CDR3 sequence (DNA): TGCAGTGCTAGAGGGTGGTGGCGGGGGGGCCCCTCTGACACCGGGGAGCTGTTTTTT. It encodes CSARGWWRGGPSDTGELFF.